This TCR beta chain was profiled in a study of CD4 T cells in relation to SARS-CoV-2 and coronaviruses. Study-level points and caveats: SARS-CoV-2-driven expansion was significantly weaker in crossreactive than monoreactive clones.

In the case of this clone: Its target is not known.

Before the COVID-19 pandemic, during about 2011-2019, CD4+ T cells were taken from unexposed donors. The cells were cultured for 10 days before CD4+ T cells were isolated. Testing used SARS-CoV-2 S/N and four cold-coronavirus spikes on unexposed-donor CD4+ T cells, cells permitting. Germline V gives CDR1 SNHLY, CDR2 FYNNEI. V lost 8 bases and J lost 7, with 21 bases in between. The CDR3 runs to 15 residues. This table comes from immunoSEQ multiplex PCR, and its TCRdb copy is limited to in-frame clones, with some not included. Of tens of thousands of clones detected, 75% to 85% appear once; the ten largest clones hold approximately 15%.

The rearrangement joins TRBV2 to TRBJ1-5, with D tentatively TRBD1 (6 bases). The clonotype comes from a human donor in good health. The sample consisted of CD4+ T cells from PBMCs, cultured in vitro. The CDR3 loop is CASPTGIQGRQPQHF. In nucleotides, the CDR3 is TGTGCCAGCCCGACGGGGATTCAGGGGCGGCAGCCCCAGCATTTT. Full variable domain (outside the CDR3, taken from reference TRBV2 and TRBJ1-5): EPEVTQTPSHQVTQMGQEVILRCVPISNHLYFYWYRQILGQKVEFLVSFYNNEISEKSEIFDDQFSVERPDGSNFTLKIRSTKLEDSAMYFCASPTGIQGRQPQHFGDGTRLSIL.